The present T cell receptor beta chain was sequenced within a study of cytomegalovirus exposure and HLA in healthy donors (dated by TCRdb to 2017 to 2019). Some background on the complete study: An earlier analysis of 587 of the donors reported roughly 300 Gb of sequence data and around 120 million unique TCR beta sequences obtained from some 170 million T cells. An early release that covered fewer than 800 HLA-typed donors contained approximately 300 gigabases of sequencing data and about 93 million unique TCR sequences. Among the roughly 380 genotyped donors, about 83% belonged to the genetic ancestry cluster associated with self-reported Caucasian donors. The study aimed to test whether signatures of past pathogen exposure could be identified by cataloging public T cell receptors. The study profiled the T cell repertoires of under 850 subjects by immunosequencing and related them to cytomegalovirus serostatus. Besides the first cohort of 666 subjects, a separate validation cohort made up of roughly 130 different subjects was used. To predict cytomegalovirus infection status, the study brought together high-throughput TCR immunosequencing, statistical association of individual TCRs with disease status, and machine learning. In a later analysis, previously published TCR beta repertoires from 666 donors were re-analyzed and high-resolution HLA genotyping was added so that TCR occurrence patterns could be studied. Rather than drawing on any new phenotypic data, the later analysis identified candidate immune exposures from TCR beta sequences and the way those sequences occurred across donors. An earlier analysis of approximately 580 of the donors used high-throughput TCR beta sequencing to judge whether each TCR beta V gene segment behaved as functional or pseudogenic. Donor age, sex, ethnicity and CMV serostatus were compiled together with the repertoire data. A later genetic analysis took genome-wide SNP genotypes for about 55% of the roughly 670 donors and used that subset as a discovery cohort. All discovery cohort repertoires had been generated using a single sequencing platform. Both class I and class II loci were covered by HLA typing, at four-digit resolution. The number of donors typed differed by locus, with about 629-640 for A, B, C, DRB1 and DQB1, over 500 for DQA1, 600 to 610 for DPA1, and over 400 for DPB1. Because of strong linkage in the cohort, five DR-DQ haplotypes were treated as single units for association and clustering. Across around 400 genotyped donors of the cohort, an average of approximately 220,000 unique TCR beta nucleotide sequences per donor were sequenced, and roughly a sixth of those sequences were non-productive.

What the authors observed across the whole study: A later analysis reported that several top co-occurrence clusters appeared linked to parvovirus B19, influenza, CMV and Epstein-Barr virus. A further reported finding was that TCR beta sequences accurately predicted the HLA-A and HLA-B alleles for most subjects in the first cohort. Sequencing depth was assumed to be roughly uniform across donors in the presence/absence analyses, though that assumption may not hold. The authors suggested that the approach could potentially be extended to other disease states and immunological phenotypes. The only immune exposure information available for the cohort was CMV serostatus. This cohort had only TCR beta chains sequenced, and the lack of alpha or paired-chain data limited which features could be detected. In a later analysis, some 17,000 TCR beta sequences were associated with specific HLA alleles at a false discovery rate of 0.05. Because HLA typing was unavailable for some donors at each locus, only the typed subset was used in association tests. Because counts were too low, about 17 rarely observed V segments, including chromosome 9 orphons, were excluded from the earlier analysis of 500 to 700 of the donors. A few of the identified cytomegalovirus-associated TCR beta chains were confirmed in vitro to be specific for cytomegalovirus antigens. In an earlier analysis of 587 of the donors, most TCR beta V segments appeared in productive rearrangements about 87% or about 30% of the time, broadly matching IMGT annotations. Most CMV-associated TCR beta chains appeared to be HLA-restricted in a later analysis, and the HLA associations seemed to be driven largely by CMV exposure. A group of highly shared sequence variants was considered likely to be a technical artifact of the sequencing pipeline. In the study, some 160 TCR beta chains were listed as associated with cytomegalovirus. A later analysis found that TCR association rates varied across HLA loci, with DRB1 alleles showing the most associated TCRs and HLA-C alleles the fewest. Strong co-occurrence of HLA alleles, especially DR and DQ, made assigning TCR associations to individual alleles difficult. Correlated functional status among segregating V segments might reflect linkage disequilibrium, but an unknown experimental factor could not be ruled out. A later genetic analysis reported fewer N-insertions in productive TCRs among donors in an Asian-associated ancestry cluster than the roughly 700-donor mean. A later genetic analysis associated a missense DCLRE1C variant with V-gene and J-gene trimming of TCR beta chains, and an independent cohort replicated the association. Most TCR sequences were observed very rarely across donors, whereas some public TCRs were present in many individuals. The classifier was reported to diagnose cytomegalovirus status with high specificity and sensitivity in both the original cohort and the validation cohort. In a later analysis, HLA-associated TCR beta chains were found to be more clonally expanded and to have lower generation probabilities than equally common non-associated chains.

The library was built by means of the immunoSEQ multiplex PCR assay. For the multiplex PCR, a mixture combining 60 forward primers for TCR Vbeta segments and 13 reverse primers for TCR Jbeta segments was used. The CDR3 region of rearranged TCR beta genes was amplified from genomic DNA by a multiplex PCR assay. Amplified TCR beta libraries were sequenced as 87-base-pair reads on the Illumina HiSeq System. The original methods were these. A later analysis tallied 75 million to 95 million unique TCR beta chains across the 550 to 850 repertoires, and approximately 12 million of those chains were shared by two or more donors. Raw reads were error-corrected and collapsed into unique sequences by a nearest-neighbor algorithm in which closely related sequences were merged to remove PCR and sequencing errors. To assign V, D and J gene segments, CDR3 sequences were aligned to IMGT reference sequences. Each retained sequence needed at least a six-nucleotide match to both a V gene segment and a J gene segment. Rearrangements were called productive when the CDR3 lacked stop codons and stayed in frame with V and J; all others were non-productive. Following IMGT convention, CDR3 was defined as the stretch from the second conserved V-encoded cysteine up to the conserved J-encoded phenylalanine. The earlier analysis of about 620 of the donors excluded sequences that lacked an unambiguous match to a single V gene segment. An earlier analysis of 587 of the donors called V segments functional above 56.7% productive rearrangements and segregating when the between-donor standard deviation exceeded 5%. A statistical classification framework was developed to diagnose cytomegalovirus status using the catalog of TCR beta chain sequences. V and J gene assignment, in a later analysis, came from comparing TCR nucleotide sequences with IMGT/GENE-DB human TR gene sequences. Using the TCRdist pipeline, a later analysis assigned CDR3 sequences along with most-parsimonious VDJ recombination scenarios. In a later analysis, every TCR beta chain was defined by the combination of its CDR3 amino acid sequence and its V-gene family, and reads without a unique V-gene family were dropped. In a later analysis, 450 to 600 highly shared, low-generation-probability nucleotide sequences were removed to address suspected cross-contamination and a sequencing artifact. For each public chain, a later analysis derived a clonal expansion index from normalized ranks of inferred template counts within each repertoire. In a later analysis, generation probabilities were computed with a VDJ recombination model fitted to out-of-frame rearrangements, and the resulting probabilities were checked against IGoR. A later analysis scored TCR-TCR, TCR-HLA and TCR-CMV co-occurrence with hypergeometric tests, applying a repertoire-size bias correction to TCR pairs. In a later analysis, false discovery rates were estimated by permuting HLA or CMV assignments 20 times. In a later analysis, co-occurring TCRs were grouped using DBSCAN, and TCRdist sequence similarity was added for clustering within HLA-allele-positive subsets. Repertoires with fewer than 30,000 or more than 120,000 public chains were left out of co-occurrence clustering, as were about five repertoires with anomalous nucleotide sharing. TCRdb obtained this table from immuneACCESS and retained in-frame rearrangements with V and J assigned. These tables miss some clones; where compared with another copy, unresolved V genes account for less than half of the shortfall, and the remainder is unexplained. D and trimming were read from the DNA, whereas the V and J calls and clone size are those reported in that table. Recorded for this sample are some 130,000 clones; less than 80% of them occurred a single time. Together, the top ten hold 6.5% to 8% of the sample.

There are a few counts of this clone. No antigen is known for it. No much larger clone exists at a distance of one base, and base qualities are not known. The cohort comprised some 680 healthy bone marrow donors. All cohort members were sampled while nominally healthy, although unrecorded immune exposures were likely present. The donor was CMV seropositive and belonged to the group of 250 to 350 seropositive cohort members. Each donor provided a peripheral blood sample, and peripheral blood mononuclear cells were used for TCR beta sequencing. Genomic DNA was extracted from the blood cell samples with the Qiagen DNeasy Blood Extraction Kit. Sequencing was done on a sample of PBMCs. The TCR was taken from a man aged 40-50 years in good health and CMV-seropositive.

The CDR3 has the sequence CASRLRDFGELFF. DNA sequence: TGTGCCAGCAGGCTCAGGGACTTCGGGGAGCTGTTTTTT. The V and J segments used are TRBV6-5 and TRBJ2-2; 6 matching bases give a weak D call of TRBD2. V is reduced by 6 bases and J by 7 bases, leaving a spacing of 12 bases between them. The CDR3 sequence holds 13 residues, the cysteine and phenylalanine included. Just the 39-base CDR3 DNA is kept, in frame starting at base 1. CDR1 and CDR2 are read off the germline V gene as MNHEY and SVGAGI.